Below are 31 T cell receptor beta chains sequenced from a single sample in a study of radiation and T cells in renal cell carcinoma. Treatment of the sample: treatment-naive control, cytoreductive nephrectomy. Measured with immunoSEQ multiplex PCR; TCRdb has only the in-frame clones, and not every one. The sample holds approximately 16,000 clones, under 70% seen once. Sequenced material: tumor tissue, taken from a patient whose treatment was nephrectomy without radiotherapy. Receptors were obtained from a man aged 35 to 55 with renal cell carcinoma.

In this sample, this clone turned up a few times. The chain couples TRBV6-1 to TRBJ1-1; no definite D call. Trimming removed 1 base from V and 1 base from J, with 7 bases in between. The CDR3 covers 14 residues. Germline assignment: CDR1 MNHNS and CDR2 SASEGT. CDR3 loop: CASSEGQPNTEAFF. The CDR3 DNA sequence: TGTGCCAGCAGTGAAGGGCAGCCGAACACTGAAGCTTTCTTT.

The rearrangement links TRBV6-5 to TRBJ1-2, with no clear D. This CDR3 contains 11 residues. CDR1 is MNHEY, CDR2 SVGAGI, per germline. The ends were cut back, 4 bases at V and 4 bases at J, with 4 bases in the middle. This CDR3 reads CASSSLYGYTF. CDR3 in DNA: TGTGCCAGCAGTTCACTCTATGGCTACACCTTC.

V gene TRBV11-2 combines with J gene TRBJ1-1, with TRBD1 identical over 8 bases. V was pared by 5 bases and J by 8 bases, with 10 bases of the junction left unmatched. Germline V gene data show CDR1 as SGHAT and CDR2 as FQNNGV. This CDR3 comprises 14 residues. The CDR3 sequence is CASSLNRDRLEAFF. The CDR3 nucleotides are TGTGCCAGCAGCCTGAACCGGGACAGGTTGGAAGCTTTCTTT.

This clone has more than one count but fewer than ten. The genes are TRBV10-1 and TRBJ1-4; D gene unclear. The ends were cut back, 4 bases at V and 0 bases at J, with 15 bases in the middle. Germline CDR1 and CDR2: WNHNN and SYGVQD (reference sequence). The CDR3 is made up of 17 amino acids. CDR3 bases: TGCGCCAGCAGTGTGACAATTAGAAGAGCAACTAATGAAAAACTGTTTTTT. This encodes CASSVTIRRATNEKLFF.

The genes are TRBV5-4 and TRBJ1-3; tentative D call: TRBD1 (5 bases). The CDR3 spans 17 residues. Per the germline V gene, CDR1 is SGHNT and CDR2 is YYREEE (reference sequence). V was clipped by 1 base and J by 0 bases, with 14 bases between them. CDR3 nucleotide sequence: TGTGCCAGCAGCTTGAGACCCCAGGGTAACTCTGGAAACACCATATATTTT. Protein sequence: CASSLRPQGNSGNTIYF.

This clone was picked up a small number of times. The V and J genes are TRBV7-9 and TRBJ2-1; D not certain. CDR1 and CDR2 from the germline V gene are SEHNR and FQNEAQ (reference sequence). The germline V and J ends were trimmed by 1 base and 8 bases, with 6 bases remaining between them. This CDR3 region has 12 residues. CDR3 in amino acids: CASSLVRDEQFF. The CDR3 bases are TGTGCCAGCAGCTTAGTAAGGGATGAGCAGTTCTTC.

A single count supports this clone. The chain recombines TRBV6-1 with TRBJ1-5; D call uncertain. This CDR3 region has 14 residues. From germline, CDR1 is MNHNS and CDR2 SASEGT. With 2 bases removed from V and 2 bases from J, the gap between germline ends came to 7 bases. The CDR3 DNA is TGTGCCAGCAGTGAACGGATTGGCAATCAGCCCCAGCATTTT. This codes for CASSERIGNQPQHF.

This clone is judged medium-sized. The V gene is TRBV6-1, the J gene TRBJ2-1, with 11 bases fitting TRBD2. V shed 3 bases, J shed 8 bases, and the junction held 9 bases outside the gene matches. Germline CDR1 and CDR2: MNHNS and SASEGT. This CDR3 is 16 amino acids long. The CDR3 loop reads CASSEALAGGADEQFF. CDR3 bases: TGTGCCAGCAGTGAGGCTCTAGCGGGGGGAGCGGATGAGCAGTTCTTC.

The chain is built from TRBV7-9 and TRBJ2-2; 10 positions agree with TRBD1. After removal of 5 bases from V and 5 bases from J, the junction contained 8 bases not matched to a gene. This CDR3 is 16 amino acids long. Germline values: CDR1 SEHNR, CDR2 FQNEAQ (reference sequence). The CDR3: CASSTAGTGVTGELFF. The CDR3 DNA follows: TGTGCCAGCAGCACAGCCGGGACAGGGGTTACCGGGGAGCTGTTTTTT.

The sample holds a few counts of this clone. The chain employs TRBV28 and TRBJ1-6, with D hard to call. V lost 6 bases to trimming and J lost 10 bases, with 16 bases between them. Germline V CDR1 and CDR2: MDHEN, SYDVKM. The CDR3 totals 14 residues. CDR3 sequence: CASSLREVHSPLHF. The CDR3 DNA reads as TGTGCCAGCAGCCTTAGGGAGGTTCACTCACCCCTCCACTTT. Full variable domain (outside the CDR3, taken from reference TRBV28 and TRBJ1-6): DVKVTQSSRYLVKRTGEKVFLECVQDMDHENMFWYRQDPGLGLRLIYFSYDVKMKEKGDIPEGYSVSREKKERFSLILESASTNQTSMYLCASSLREVHSPLHFGNGTRLTVT.

The rearrangement uses TRBV28 and TRBJ2-1, with 11 bases that match TRBD1. V shed 3 bases and J 15 bases; nucleotides not matched to a gene: 13. Germline V gene sequence: CDR1 MDHEN, CDR2 SYDVKM. The CDR3 contains 15 residues. Here the CDR3 DNA reads TGTGCCAGCAGTTTCTCCGGGACAGGGGGATTGAGGAGGTTCTTC. This codes for CASSFSGTGGLRRFF.

V and J are TRBV19 and TRBJ1-3; 9 positions match TRBD1. V shed 5 bases and J 0 bases; nucleotides not matched to a gene: 5. The CDR3 loop spans 16 amino acids. The germline gives CDR1 LNHDA, CDR2 SQIVND (reference sequence). The CDR3 nucleotides read TGTGCCAGTAGTCAGGGACAGGGATTCTCTGGAAACACCATATATTTT. Translation: CASSQGQGFSGNTIYF.

The table lists this clone with a count of one. V gene TRBV6-4 combines with J gene TRBJ2-1, with unresolved D. Germline V CDR1 and CDR2: MRHNA, SNTAGT. The CDR3 totals 12 residues. V was shortened by 7 bases and J by 11 bases, with 15 bases between the two germline ends. The CDR3 here is CASTDRYSQQFF. CDR3 sequence (DNA): TGTGCCAGCACGGATCGATACAGCCAGCAGTTCTTC.

In DNA form, the CDR3 reads TGTGCCAGTAGTTATCTGCGCGGGGAGCTGTTTTTT. Translating gives CASSYLRGELFF. The J gene is TRBJ2-2, the V gene TRBV19, with no clear D. Germline values: CDR1 LNHDA, CDR2 SQIVND (reference sequence). The CDR3 sequence is 12 residues long. V was pared by 5 bases and J by 7 bases, with 8 bases between.

This clone was observed a single time. The chain links TRBV11-2 to TRBJ1-4; no definite D call. Germline CDR1 and CDR2: SGHAT and FQNNGV. The CDR3 has 12 amino acids. With 1 base removed from V and 8 bases from J, the gap between germline ends came to 5 bases. The CDR3 DNA sequence: TGTGCCAGCAGCTTAGCTGGGGAAAAACTGTTTTTT. Translated, it gives CASSLAGEKLFF.

This chain joins TRBV6-5 and TRBJ2-7; 7 nucleotides agree with TRBD1. CDR1 and CDR2 from the germline V gene are MNHEY and SVGAGI. V lost 4 bases to trimming and J lost 3 bases; unmatched junction nucleotides: 9. There are 15 residues in the CDR3. CDR3 nucleotide sequence: TGTGCCAGCAGTTCGTACGACAGGGCCAGCTACGAGCAGTACTTC. Translation gives CASSSYDRASYEQYF.

V is TRBV5-6 and J is TRBJ2-2, with TRBD1 identical over 7 bases. Germline lookup yields CDR1 SGHDT and CDR2 YYEEEE. After removal of 3 bases from V and 1 base from J, the junction contained 12 bases not matched to a gene. The CDR3 consists of 18 residues. The CDR3 sequence: CASSWDEPGQWNTGELFF. CDR3 nucleotides: TGTGCCAGCAGCTGGGATGAACCGGGACAGTGGAACACCGGGGAGCTGTTTTTT.

About this clone: A far bigger clonotype differs at one base, so this is likely a read error. The chain employs TRBV5-1 and TRBJ1-2; D ambiguous. V lost 2 bases and J lost 8, with 10 bases in between. The CDR3 spans 12 residues. Per the germline V gene, CDR1 is SGHRS and CDR2 is YFSETQ. CDR3 region: CASSFSSEGYTF. CDR3 DNA: TGCGCCAGCAGCTTCTCATCCGAAGGCTACACCTTC.

The rearrangement uses TRBV7-9 and TRBJ1-5, with unresolved D. The CDR3 has 15 residues. Trimming left V 0 bases short and J 4 bases short, with 10 bases between. Germline-derived CDR1 and CDR2 are SEHNR and FQNEAQ (reference sequence). In nucleotides, the CDR3 is TGTGCCAGCAGCTTAGCGGCAGGCTCTAATCAGCCCCAGCATTTT. Protein: CASSLAAGSNQPQHF.

The chain recombines TRBV6-6 with TRBJ1-6; maybe TRBD1 (6 bases). The CDR3 runs 14 residues. V was cut by 11 bases and J by 7 bases, with 18 bases left in between. CDR1 and CDR2 from the germline V gene are MNHNY and SVGAGI (reference sequence). CDR3 sequence (DNA): TGTGCCGGCACCCGAGGGCAGGGGAATTCACCCCTCCACTTT. The encoded protein is CAGTRGQGNSPLHF.

CDR3 sequence (DNA): TGTGCCAGCAGTTACTCCGGGACTAGCGGGGAAGAGCAGTACTTC. This gives the protein CASSYSGTSGEEQYF. J is TRBJ2-7 and V is TRBV6-5, with 13 bases that match TRBD2. The junction had 3 bases not matched to a gene; V was cut back by 0 bases and J by 7 bases. The CDR3 loop spans 15 amino acids. Germline CDR1 is MNHEY and CDR2 is SVGAGI.

This rearrangement joins TRBV13 to TRBJ2-7, with D perhaps TRBD2 (6 bases). The CDR3 is made up of 14 amino acids. V was shortened by 4 bases and J by 2 bases, with 12 bases between the two germline ends. CDR1 and CDR2 (germline): PRHDT, FYEKMQ (reference sequence). This chain's CDR3 is CASSSRGTPYEQYF. The CDR3 DNA follows: TGTGCCAGCAGCTCTCGGGGGACTCCCTACGAGCAGTACTTC. The full variable domain, completed using reference TRBV13 and TRBJ2-7, is AAGVIQSPRHLIKEKRETATLKCYPIPRHDTVYWYQQGPGQDPQFLISFYEKMQSDKGSIPDRFSAQQFSDYHSELNMSSLELGDSALYFCASSSRGTPYEQYFGPGTRLTVT.

This chain connects TRBV4-3 to TRBJ1-6; the D is unclear. The CDR3 is 14 amino acids. Trimming pared 3 bases from V and 8 bases from J, leaving 11 bases between. CDR1 LGHNA and CDR2 YSLEER come from the germline V gene. The DNA for the CDR3 is TGCGCCAGCAGCCACAATGACAAATATTCACCCCTCCACTTT. As protein: CASSHNDKYSPLHF.

This clone was counted between two and nine times. This chain links TRBV2 with TRBJ2-7; the D is unclear. Trimming stripped 3 bases from V and 2 bases from J, with 8 bases between. The germline V gene encodes CDR1 SNHLY and CDR2 FYNNEI. This CDR3 is built from 13 residues. The DNA for the CDR3 is TGTGCCAGCAGTGATCCAGACACCTACGAGCAGTACTTC. As protein: CASSDPDTYEQYF.

The rearrangement joins TRBV18 to TRBJ1-1; TRBD1 is a possible D gene (6 bases). The V gene's germline CDR1 is KGHSH and CDR2 LQKENI. Trimming left V 4 bases short and J 1 base short, with 7 bases between. The CDR3 totals 13 residues. CDR3 coding DNA: TGTGCCAGCTCACGGGGGCCGAACACTGAAGCTTTCTTT. Amino acids: CASSRGPNTEAFF.

This clone was detected ten times or more. The chain couples TRBV27 to TRBJ2-2, with 7 bases identical to TRBD1. Per the germline V gene, CDR1 is MNHEY and CDR2 is SMNVEV (reference sequence). The J segment lost 7 bases and the V segment lost 10 bases, leaving 3 bases of the junction unmatched. CDR3 length: 11 residues. For the CDR3, the DNA is TGTGCCACCGGGGACAGCGGGGAGCTGTTTTTT. This codes for CATGDSGELFF.

This clone was recorded a few times. The chain joins TRBV6-6 to TRBJ1-2, with D maybe TRBD1 (6 bases). Germline V CDR1 and CDR2: MNHNY, SVGAGI (reference sequence). This CDR3 is built from 14 residues. Trimming removed 5 bases at V and 8 bases at J, with 18 bases between. The CDR3 reads CASSAEGVGWGYTF. CDR3 DNA sequence: TGTGCCAGCAGTGCCGAGGGGGTCGGGTGGGGCTACACCTTC.

In DNA form, the CDR3 reads TGTGCCAGTAGTATTGGGACAGGGTTTAACTATGGCTACACCTTC. The encoded protein is CASSIGTGFNYGYTF. The rearrangement uses TRBV19 and TRBJ1-2, with 9 bases that match TRBD1. V shed 3 bases and J 1 base; nucleotides not matched to a gene: 3. Germline CDR1 and CDR2: LNHDA and SQIVND (reference sequence). CDR3 length: 15 amino acids.

In its sample, this clone was seen a few times. The chain carries TRBV19 and TRBJ1-6; possibly TRBD1 for D (5 bases). The CDR3 runs to 12 residues. The germline gives CDR1 LNHDA, CDR2 SQIVND (reference sequence). Trimming removed 3 bases from V and 10 bases from J, with 7 bases in between. The CDR3 region is CASSIGGSPLHF. The CDR3 DNA sequence: TGTGCCAGTAGTATTGGGGGGTCACCCCTCCACTTT.

This chain links TRBV2 with TRBJ2-3; 8 nucleotides line up with TRBD2. V shed 8 bases, J shed 2 bases, and the junction held 12 bases outside the gene matches. Looked up from germline, CDR1 is SNHLY and CDR2 is FYNNEI. This CDR3 is built from 16 residues. CDR3 DNA sequence: TGTGCCAGCTCCCAACTCGGGGGGGGATTCACAGATACGCAGTATTTT. Protein: CASSQLGGGFTDTQYF.

The chain has TRBV19 and TRBJ2-1, with 7 bases that match TRBD2. The length of the CDR3 is 15 residues. Germline V lookup: CDR1 LNHDA, CDR2 SQIVND (reference sequence). J was trimmed by 2 bases and V by 5 bases; bases with no gene match: 6. CDR3 sequence (DNA): TGTGCCAGTAGTTCCCGGGAGGCGCCCTACAATGAGCAGTTCTTC. The encoded protein is CASSSREAPYNEQFF. Filled out from reference TRBV19 and TRBJ2-1, the complete variable domain reads DGGITQSPKYLFRKEGQNVTLSCEQNLNHDAMYWYRQDPGQGLRLIYYSQIVNDFQKGDIAEGYSVSREKKESFPLTVTSAQKNPTAFYLCASSSREAPYNEQFFGPGTRLTVL.